The 17 T cell receptor beta chains reported below all come from one sample, sequenced in a study of blood T cell repertoires in COVID-19 (dated by TCRdb to about 2020). To prepare the library, the immunoSEQ multiplex PCR assay was applied. The source is immuneACCESS, and TCRdb retained only in-frame sequences with V and J called. Part of the clones is not carried over; for the studies checked, unresolved V genes explain less than half of this, and the remainder is unexplained. This sample lists approximately 100,000 clones; 75% to 95% were detected once. Roughly 5.6% of the sample is taken by the ten largest. The specimen was peripheral blood. These TCRs come from a human donor in a cohort sampled during active COVID-19.

The chain uses TRBV5-8 and TRBJ1-1, with 7 positions matching TRBD1. This CDR3 has 13 residues. Germline CDR1 SGHTS, CDR2 YDEGEE. Trimming took 4 bases from V and 4 from J; bases not matched to a gene: 4. Here the CDR3 DNA reads TGTGCCAGCAGCCAGGGGGTTATCACTGAAGCTTTCTTT. This codes for CASSQGVITEAFF. The entire variable domain, with the rest obtained from reference TRBV5-8 and TRBJ1-1, is as follows: EAGVTQSPTHLIKTRGQQATLRCSPISGHTSVYWYQQALGLGLQFLLWYDEGEERNRGNFPPRFSGRQFPNYSSELNVNALELEDSALYLCASSQGVITEAFFGQGTRLTVV.

The V gene is TRBV7-9, the J gene TRBJ1-6; D unresolved. Germline CDR1 SEHNR, CDR2 FQNEAQ (reference sequence). The CDR3 is 12 amino acids. V lost 4 bases and J 14 bases, leaving 12 bases between the germline ends. The CDR3 nucleotides are TGTGCCAGCAGCTCCGGAGGGTTAACCCTCCACTTT. Translating it yields CASSSGGLTLHF.

The CDR3 nucleotides are TGTGCCAGCAGTCACAAGCGGGAGGATCAGCCCCAGCATTTT. This gives the protein CASSHKREDQPQHF. The J gene is TRBJ1-5, the V gene TRBV2, with D unclear. The germline V gene encodes CDR1 SNHLY and CDR2 FYNNEI. The CDR3 extends over 14 amino acids. Trimming shortened V by 5 bases and J by 5 bases, and 13 bases separated the two germline ends.

V gene TRBV5-1 combines with J gene TRBJ1-1, with D possibly TRBD1 on 5 matching bases. This CDR3 is 14 amino acids long. Trimming cost V 0 bases and J 5 bases, with 11 bases left between them. Germline lookup yields CDR1 SGHRS and CDR2 YFSETQ. CDR3 protein: CASSLVLQGTEAFF. Written as DNA, the CDR3 is TGCGCCAGCAGCTTGGTGCTCCAGGGAACTGAAGCTTTCTTT.

The J gene is TRBJ1-2, the V gene TRBV6-5; TRBD1 might be the D (5 bases). This CDR3 is 14 amino acids long. CDR1 MNHEY and CDR2 SVGAGI come from the germline V gene. V dropped 6 bases and J dropped 4 bases, with 15 bases sitting between them. CDR3 sequence: CASSSGGTSYGYTF. The CDR3, as DNA: TGTGCCAGCAGCTCCGGGGGTACTAGCTATGGCTACACCTTC.

The rearrangement links TRBV9 to TRBJ2-2; 8 bases are a match to TRBD2. Looked up from germline, CDR1 is SGDLS and CDR2 is YYNGEE. Germline trimming cut 4 bases from V and 3 bases from J; bases unmatched to any gene: 5. This CDR3 has 15 residues. The CDR3 nucleotides are TGTGCCAGCAGCCCTAGCGGGCAGGACACCGGGGAGCTGTTTTTT. It translates to CASSPSGQDTGELFF.

The gene calls are TRBV27 and TRBJ2-1; D is ambiguous. The CDR3 is made up of 13 amino acids. The V end lost 0 bases, the J end lost 7 bases, and 7 bases lay between the germline ends. Germline CDR1 and CDR2: MNHEY and SMNVEV (reference sequence). The CDR3 spells CASSLSAGNEQFF. CDR3 nucleotides: TGTGCCAGCAGTTTATCGGCCGGGAATGAGCAGTTCTTC.

The chain couples TRBV6-5 to TRBJ2-7; D is perhaps TRBD2 (5 bases). This CDR3 contains 14 residues. The V gene's germline CDR1 is MNHEY and CDR2 SVGAGI. The germline V and J ends were trimmed by 9 bases and 3 bases, with 18 bases remaining between them. The CDR3 is CASSLLLGSYEQYF. CDR3 coding DNA: TGTGCCAGTTCACTCCTCTTAGGGAGCTACGAGCAGTACTTC.

The rearrangement joins TRBV19 to TRBJ2-1; D gene ambiguous. The CDR3 totals 13 residues. V shed 5 bases and J shed 8 bases, with 13 bases lying between them. CDR1 is LNHDA and CDR2 is SQIVND in the germline V gene (reference sequence). The CDR3 nucleotides read TGTGCCAGTAGTGAGAGGCCGCTCTATGAGCAGTTCTTC. Amino acids: CASSERPLYEQFF.

The chain recombines TRBV24-1 with TRBJ2-3, with 7 bases matching TRBD2. The CDR3 extends over 16 amino acids. J gave up 4 bases and V 4 bases, and 10 bases lay outside the gene matches. In germline, CDR1 is KGHDR, CDR2 SFDVKD. The CDR3 nucleotides are TGTGCCACCAGTGACCATGGGAGGGAGGGGTCAGATACGCAGTATTTT. This translates into CATSDHGREGSDTQYF.

CDR3 DNA: TGCAGCGTTGAAGATCCGGGACAGGGGCCTGAGCAGTACTTC. As protein: CSVEDPGQGPEQYF. This sequence joins TRBV29-1 and TRBJ2-7, with 10 bases identical to TRBD1. Looked up from germline, CDR1 is SQVTM and CDR2 is ANQGSEA. J gave up 7 bases and V 0 bases, and 6 bases lay outside the gene matches. This CDR3 region has 14 residues.

CDR3 DNA sequence: TGTGCCAGCAGCTTAACCGGGACAGGGAGATTCAATGAGCAGTTCTTC. Protein product: CASSLTGTGRFNEQFF. The chain recombines TRBV7-9 with TRBJ2-1; the match to TRBD1 covers 9 bases. This CDR3 region has 16 residues. CDR1 is SEHNR and CDR2 is FQNEAQ in the germline V gene (reference sequence). V lost 2 bases and J lost 6; bases outside the gene matches: 8.

This clone was seen once. This sequence joins TRBV4-3 and TRBJ2-1; D is undetermined. V shed 0 bases and J shed 4 bases, with 10 bases lying between them. Germline V lookup: CDR1 LGHNA, CDR2 YSLEER. This CDR3 is 15 amino acids long. This chain's CDR3 is CASSQDKWQYNEQFF. CDR3 bases: TGCGCCAGCAGCCAAGATAAGTGGCAGTACAATGAGCAGTTCTTC.

This clone is a singleton in its sample. This chain uses TRBV7-2 with TRBJ1-4; D may be TRBD1 (6 bases). V was trimmed by 1 base and J by 5 bases, leaving 11 bases between them. Germline assignment: CDR1 SGHTA and CDR2 FQGNSA. The CDR3 consists of 15 residues. DNA of the CDR3: TGTGCCAGCAGCTTAGTTCTGGGGGCGAATGAAAAACTGTTTTTT. It is translated as CASSLVLGANEKLFF.

V gene TRBV9 combines with J gene TRBJ2-3; D is uncertain. The V end lost 4 bases, the J end lost 2 bases, and 14 bases lay between the germline ends. The CDR3 runs to 15 residues. CDR1 SGDLS and CDR2 YYNGEE come from the germline V gene. The DNA of the CDR3 is TGTGCCAGCAGCACCGAGCCCTCCCTCACAGATACGCAGTATTTT. Its protein product is CASSTEPSLTDTQYF.

This chain links TRBV19 with TRBJ1-5; possible D gene TRBD1, 6 bases. V was cut by 3 bases and J by 2 bases, with 11 bases left in between. Per the germline V gene, CDR1 is LNHDA and CDR2 is SQIVND (reference sequence). The CDR3 has 15 residues. CDR3 sequence: CASSIGTRGNQPQHF. The CDR3 DNA is TGTGCCAGTAGTATCGGGACAAGAGGCAATCAGCCCCAGCATTTT.

The gene calls are TRBV5-4 and TRBJ2-7; 8 bases match TRBD2. This CDR3 contains 16 residues. The V gene's germline CDR1 is SGHNT and CDR2 YYREEE (reference sequence). After removal of 0 bases from V and 2 bases from J, the junction contained 7 bases not matched to a gene. Here the CDR3 reads CASSLVLLAVTYEQYF. The CDR3 DNA sequence: TGTGCCAGCAGCTTGGTTTTACTAGCGGTTACCTACGAGCAGTACTTC. Based on the CDR3 plus reference TRBV5-4 and TRBJ2-7, the full variable domain is ETGVTQSPTHLIKTRGQQVTLRCSSQSGHNTVSWYQQALGQGPQFIFQYYREEENGRGNFPPRFSGLQFPNYSSELNVNALELDDSALYLCASSLVLLAVTYEQYFGPGTRLTVT.